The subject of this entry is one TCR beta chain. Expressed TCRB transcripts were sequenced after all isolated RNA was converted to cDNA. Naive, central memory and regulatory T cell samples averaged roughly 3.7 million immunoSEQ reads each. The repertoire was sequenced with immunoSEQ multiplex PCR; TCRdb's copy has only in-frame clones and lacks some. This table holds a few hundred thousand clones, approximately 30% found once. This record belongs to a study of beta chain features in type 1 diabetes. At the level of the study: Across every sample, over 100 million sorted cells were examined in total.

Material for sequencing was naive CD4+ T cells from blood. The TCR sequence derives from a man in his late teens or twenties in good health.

The CDR3, as DNA: TGTGCCAGCAGCTTTGGGGGAGTGCGGACAGATACGCAGTATTTT. As protein: CASSFGGVRTDTQYF. The gene calls are TRBV7-3 and TRBJ2-3; the D call may be TRBD1 or TRBD2 (5 bases each). Per the germline V gene, CDR1 is SGHTA and CDR2 is FQGTGA. The V and J ends lost 3 bases and 3 bases respectively, with 13 bases between them. The CDR3 covers 15 residues.